The present entry profiles one T cell receptor (beta chain) with its context. In each case, RNA was isolated and then reverse transcribed into cDNA as the sequencing template. Assay: immunoSEQ multiplex PCR; the TCRdb copy retains only in-frame clones and omits some. The sample lists approximately 130,000 clones, less than 50% occurring once. This CDR3 region has 13 residues. Germline CDR1 reads SGDLS; CDR2 reads YYNGEE. Unmatched junction bases numbered 4, after V lost 4 bases and J lost 3 bases. These data originate in a study of CD8+ T cells in alopecia areata. The TCR sequence derives from a human donor with alopecia areata. This chain joins TRBV9 and TRBJ2-7; the match to TRBD2 covers 7 bases. The sequencing sample was made of NKG2D-low CD8+ T cells sorted from blood. The CDR3 loop reads CASSPGTNYEQYF. The CDR3 DNA is TGTGCCAGCAGCCCAGGGACTAACTACGAGCAGTACTTC.